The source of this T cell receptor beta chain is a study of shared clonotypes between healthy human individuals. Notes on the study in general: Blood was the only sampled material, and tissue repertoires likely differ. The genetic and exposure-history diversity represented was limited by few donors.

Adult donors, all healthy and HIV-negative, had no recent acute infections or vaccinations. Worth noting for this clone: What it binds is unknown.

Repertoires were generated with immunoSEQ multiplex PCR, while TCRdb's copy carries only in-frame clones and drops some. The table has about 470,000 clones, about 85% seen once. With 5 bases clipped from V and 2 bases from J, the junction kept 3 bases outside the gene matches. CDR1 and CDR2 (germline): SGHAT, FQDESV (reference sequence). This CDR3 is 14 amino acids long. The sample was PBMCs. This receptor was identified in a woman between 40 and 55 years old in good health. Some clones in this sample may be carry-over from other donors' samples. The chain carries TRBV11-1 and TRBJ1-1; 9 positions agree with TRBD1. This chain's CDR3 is CASSKGQGNTEAFF. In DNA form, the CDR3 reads TGTGCCAGCAGCAAGGGACAGGGTAACACTGAAGCTTTCTTT.